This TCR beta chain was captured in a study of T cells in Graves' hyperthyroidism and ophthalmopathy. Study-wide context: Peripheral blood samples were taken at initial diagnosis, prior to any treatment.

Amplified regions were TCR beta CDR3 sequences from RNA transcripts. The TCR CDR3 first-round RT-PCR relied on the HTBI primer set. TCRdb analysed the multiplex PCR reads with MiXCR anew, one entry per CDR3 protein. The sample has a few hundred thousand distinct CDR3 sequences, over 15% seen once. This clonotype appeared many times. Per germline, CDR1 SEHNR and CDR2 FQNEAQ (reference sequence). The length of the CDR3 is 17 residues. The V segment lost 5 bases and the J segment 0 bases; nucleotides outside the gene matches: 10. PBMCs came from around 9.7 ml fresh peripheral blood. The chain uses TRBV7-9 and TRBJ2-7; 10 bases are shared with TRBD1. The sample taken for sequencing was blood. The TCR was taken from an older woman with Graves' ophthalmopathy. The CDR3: CASSPYIGTGDSYEQYF. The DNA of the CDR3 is TGTGCCAGCAGCCCATACATCGGGACAGGGGACTCCTACGAGCAGTACTTC.